The entry that follows covers one T cell receptor beta chain sequence. The protocol was immunoSEQ multiplex PCR, while the TCRdb copy is restricted to in-frame clones and leaves out a portion. The data contain more than 200,000 clones, 65% to 80% of them singletons. The data were obtained in a study of blood T cell repertoires in COVID-19. Whole-study context: The analysed material was cDNA or gDNA that came from T cells, B-cell-depleted T cells, or PBMCs.

Looked up from germline, CDR1 is LGHDT and CDR2 is YNNKEL (reference sequence). The CDR3 is 14 residues long. V was shortened by 7 bases and J by 2 bases, with 13 bases between the two germline ends. The TCR was taken from a woman between 35 and 50 years old with active or convalescent COVID-19. The chain carries TRBV3-1 (or the pseudogene TRBV3-2) and TRBJ2-3; possibly TRBD2 for D (6 bases). Sequenced input: peripheral blood. The DNA of the CDR3 is TGTGCCAGCACCCGGCGGGGCAACACAGATACGCAGTATTTT. This encodes CASTRRGNTDTQYF.